The rows below give T cell receptor beta chains drawn from one sample of a study of radiation and T cells in renal cell carcinoma. Here immunoSEQ multiplex PCR was the method, and the copy in TCRdb shows in-frame clones only, minus some. The table records 130,000 to 150,000 clones, approximately 86% of them present only once. The material was blood, obtained from a patient whose treatment included radiotherapy and nephrectomy. These receptors were taken from a woman aged 50 to 60 with renal cell carcinoma. Both conserved end residues are part of each CDR3. A D gene is named only where the DNA matches it firmly. The size entry is marked missing in some rows and otherwise reads once, few, many or a size class.

cdr3_length clone_size d_call j_call v_call cdr3_aa cdr3_nt
16 once TRBD2 TRBJ2-3 TRBV7-2 CASRTPGLAISDTQYF TGTGCCAGCAGAACACCGGGACTAGCAATCTCCGATACGCAGTATTTT
14 . . TRBJ1-1 TRBV7-9 CASSSSNLNSEAFF TGTGCCAGCAGCTCATCAAATCTCAACTCTGAAGCTTTCTTT
15 . TRBD1 TRBJ2-5 TRBV7-9 CASKLGDRGSETQYF TGTGCCAGCAAGTTGGGGGACAGGGGGTCGGAGACCCAGTACTTC
15 . . TRBJ1-3 TRBV19 CASTEALISGNTIYF TGTGCCAGTACGGAAGCCCTTATCTCTGGAAACACCATATATTTT
14 . TRBD1 TRBJ2-1 TRBV18 CASSLGTGEGEQFF TGTGCCAGCTCCCTCGGGACAGGGGAAGGGGAGCAGTTCTTC
15 once . TRBJ2-1 TRBV11-2 CASSSQRRGKGEQFF TGTGCCAGCAGCTCCCAACGACGGGGGAAGGGGGAGCAGTTCTTC
13 few . TRBJ1-2 TRBV10-1 CASSGQVDGGYTF TGCGCCAGCAGTGGACAGGTGGACGGTGGCTACACCTTC
17 once . TRBJ1-2 TRBV29-1 CSVAIPKPSGAYYGYTF TGCAGCGTCGCAATCCCAAAGCCCTCAGGGGCGTACTATGGCTACACCTTC
13 . . TRBJ2-7 TRBV5-1 CASNPDGGYEQYF TGCGCCAGCAACCCGGACGGCGGCTACGAGCAGTACTTC
15 few TRBD1 TRBJ1-1 TRBV2 CASTLTGGVNTEAFF TGTGCCAGCACCTTGACAGGGGGCGTGAACACTGAAGCTTTCTTT
15 . . TRBJ1-1 TRBV4-1 CASSQVQGLNTEAFF TGCGCCAGCAGCCAAGTCCAGGGCTTGAACACTGAAGCTTTCTTT
15 . TRBD1 TRBJ2-7 TRBV9 CASSPRTGGAYEQYF TGTGCCAGCAGCCCCCGGACAGGGGGCGCCTACGAGCAGTACTTC
14 . . TRBJ2-3 TRBV19 CASSITAVRSTQYF TGTGCCAGTAGTATTACAGCGGTACGGAGCACGCAGTATTTT
15 once . TRBJ1-1 TRBV11-2 CASSLDGAVNTEAFF TGTGCCAGCAGCTTAGATGGGGCAGTAAACACTGAAGCTTTCTTT
13 . . TRBJ1-6 TRBV19 CASSNRGNSPLHF TGTGCCAGTAGTAACAGAGGCAATTCACCCCTCCACTTT
14 once . TRBJ2-3 TRBV9 CASRAGTSVDTQYF TGTGCCAGCAGGGCCGGGACGTCGGTAGATACGCAGTATTTT
15 . . TRBJ2-1 TRBV6-5 CASSYSAGVPNEQFF TGTGCCAGCAGTTACTCGGCCGGGGTCCCTAATGAGCAGTTCTTC
14 . TRBD2 TRBJ2-1 TRBV2 CASRNGLAGNEQFF TGTGCCAGCAGAAATGGACTAGCGGGGAATGAGCAGTTCTTC
12 . . TRBJ2-1 TRBV28 CASSITNDEQFF TGTGCCAGCAGTATTACGAACGATGAGCAGTTCTTC
13 few . TRBJ1-1 TRBV29-1 CSVAGRLGTEAFF TGCAGCGTTGCGGGGCGATTGGGCACTGAAGCTTTCTTT
13 few . TRBJ1-2 TRBV29-1 CSVDKAANYGYTF TGCAGCGTTGATAAGGCGGCTAACTATGGCTACACCTTC
17 few TRBD2 TRBJ2-1 TRBV7-9 CASSPRGTSGPLHEQFF TGTGCCAGCAGCCCGCGAGGGACTAGCGGTCCTCTCCATGAGCAGTTCTTC
13 . . TRBJ1-2 TRBV27 CASSLRKTGGYTF TGTGCCAGCAGTTTACGTAAAACTGGGGGCTACACCTTC
16 . . TRBJ2-7 TRBV9 CASSVGQGSFGHEQYF TGTGCCAGCAGCGTAGGGCAGGGAAGCTTTGGCCACGAGCAGTACTTC
13 few TRBD1 TRBJ1-4 TRBV19 CASLGTGEEKLFF TGTGCCAGTTTGGGGACAGGGGAAGAAAAACTGTTTTTT
14 . . TRBJ1-1 TRBV7-3 CASSFVGGNTEAFF TGTGCCAGCAGCTTTGTGGGAGGGAACACTGAAGCTTTCTTT
14 . . TRBJ2-4 TRBV19 CASSYPPAKNIQYF TGTGCCAGTAGTTATCCGCCAGCCAAAAACATTCAGTACTTC
11 . . TRBJ2-7 TRBV6-1 CASSQLYEQYF TGTGCCAGCAGCCAATTATACGAGCAGTACTTC
15 . . TRBJ2-7 TRBV5-4 CASSSSQALSYEQYF TGTGCCAGCAGCTCCTCCCAGGCCCTCTCCTACGAGCAGTACTTC
15 once . TRBJ1-2 TRBV9 CASSASTAANYGYTF TGTGCCAGCAGCGCGTCGACAGCCGCTAACTATGGCTACACCTTC
14 . . TRBJ2-1 TRBV5-1 CASSSGTSYNEQFF TGCGCCAGCAGCTCTGGCACCTCCTACAATGAGCAGTTCTTC